This TCR beta chain stems from a study of T cell responses to AZD1222 COVID-19 vaccine. As concerns this clone: What it binds is not known.

Study-level findings and limits: Baseline serostatus was positive in only a handful of AZD1222 recipients. Clonal diversity may have been underestimated in mostly white British donors. Regions 160-218 and 743-854 held dominance among vaccine-associated CD4 TCRs, which spanned spike.

Measured with immunoSEQ multiplex PCR; TCRdb has only the in-frame clones, and not every one. The repertoire holds 95,000 to 110,000 clones, with roughly 91% as singletons. This receptor was obtained from an adult in good health. This specimen was peripheral blood, taken on day 0 of AZD1222 vaccination.

CDR3 sequence reads: CASSWAAGTDTGELFF. Here the CDR3 DNA reads TGTGCCAGCAGCTGGGCGGCAGGGACGGACACCGGGGAGCTGTTTTTT. V and J are TRBV5-8 and TRBJ2-2, with D possibly called TRBD1 or TRBD2 (5 bases each). CDR1 is SGHTS and CDR2 is YDEGEE in the germline V gene. V was shortened by 3 bases and J by 3 bases, with 15 bases between the two germline ends. This CDR3 spans 16 amino acids.